These 2 T cell receptor beta chains were all obtained from the same sample, sequenced in a study of T cell responses to AZD1222 COVID-19 vaccine. Repertoires were generated with immunoSEQ multiplex PCR, while TCRdb's copy carries only in-frame clones and drops some. Of about 140,000 clones listed, approximately 92% are singletons. The sequences come from peripheral blood, collected on day 0 of AZD1222 vaccination. These receptors all stem from an adult in good health.

The chain recombines TRBV28 with TRBJ2-7; D is possibly TRBD2 (6 bases). Trimming removed 11 bases from V and 9 bases from J, with 11 bases in between. This CDR3 comprises 9 residues. Germline V gives CDR1 MDHEN, CDR2 SYDVKM. CDR3 protein: CAGQGGQYF. DNA for the CDR3: TGTGCCGGCCAGGGAGGGCAGTACTTC.

The chain links TRBV19 to TRBJ2-1, with 7 bases aligning to TRBD1. V trimming: 4 bases; J trimming: 7 bases; junction bases outside the gene matches: 1. Germline CDR1 and CDR2: LNHDA and SQIVND (reference sequence). The CDR3 is 12 residues long. The CDR3 region has the DNA TGTGCCAGTAGTAACAGGGGAAATGAGCAGTTCTTC. It specifies CASSNRGNEQFF.